Listed below are T cell receptor beta chains from one sample, sequenced in a study of blood T cell repertoires in COVID-19. The protocol was immunoSEQ multiplex PCR, while the TCRdb copy is restricted to in-frame clones and leaves out a portion. The data contain about 210,000 clones, about 84% of them singletons. Sequencing was carried out using peripheral blood. The receptors shown here come from a woman older than 75 with COVID-19, enrolled during active disease. CDR3s include the opening cysteine and the closing phenylalanine or tryptophan. The D gene is left open where the match is weak. Rows may omit the clone size; those that give it use once, few, many or a size class.

j_gene: TRBJ1-4
d_gene: NA
abundance: NA
v_gene: TRBV6-5
CDR3aa: CASSFGRDFEKLFF
CDR3nt: TGTGCCAGCAGTTTCGGGCGGGATTTTGAAAAACTGTTTTTT

j_gene: TRBJ2-2
d_gene: TRBD1
abundance: NA
v_gene: TRBV6-5
CDR3aa: CASGGQTNTGELFF
CDR3nt: TGTGCCAGCGGGGGACAGACGAACACCGGGGAGCTGTTTTTT

j_gene: TRBJ1-5
d_gene: NA
abundance: NA
v_gene: TRBV28
CDR3aa: CASSMGGTENQPQHF
CDR3nt: TGTGCCAGCAGCATGGGCGGGACCGAGAATCAGCCCCAGCATTTT

j_gene: TRBJ2-5
d_gene: NA
abundance: NA
v_gene: TRBV7-9
CDR3aa: CATPPDSEETQYF
CDR3nt: TGTGCCACCCCCCCGGACAGTGAGGAGACCCAGTACTTC

j_gene: TRBJ1-1
d_gene: TRBD1
abundance: NA
v_gene: TRBV5-4
CDR3aa: CASSESKGARTEAFF
CDR3nt: TGTGCCAGCAGTGAGAGTAAGGGGGCGAGAACTGAAGCTTTCTTT

j_gene: TRBJ1-2
d_gene: TRBD1
abundance: NA
v_gene: TRBV6-4
CDR3aa: CASSPTGDSGGYTF
CDR3nt: TGTGCCAGCAGTCCAACAGGGGACTCGGGCGGCTACACCTTC

j_gene: TRBJ1-1
d_gene: TRBD1
abundance: NA
v_gene: TRBV6-5
CDR3aa: CASSYNRGGSEAFF
CDR3nt: TGTGCCAGCAGTTACAACAGGGGGGGGAGTGAAGCTTTCTTT

j_gene: TRBJ2-5
d_gene: NA
abundance: once
v_gene: TRBV2
CDR3aa: CASSDRGAGVETQYF
CDR3nt: TGTGCCAGCAGTGACCGGGGGGCAGGGGTTGAGACCCAGTACTTC

j_gene: TRBJ2-7
d_gene: TRBD1
abundance: NA
v_gene: TRBV28
CDR3aa: CASSIGQGIYEQYF
CDR3nt: TGTGCCAGCAGTATCGGACAGGGTATCTACGAGCAGTACTTC

j_gene: TRBJ1-1
d_gene: TRBD1
abundance: NA
v_gene: TRBV3-1/TRBV3-2
CDR3aa: CASSYRGRTEAFF
CDR3nt: TGTGCCAGCAGTTACAGGGGAAGAACTGAAGCTTTCTTT

j_gene: TRBJ2-1
d_gene: TRBD2
abundance: NA
v_gene: TRBV25-1
CDR3aa: CASSESLIAGRNEQFF
CDR3nt: TGTGCCAGCAGTGAATCGTTGATAGCGGGAAGGAATGAGCAGTTCTTC

j_gene: TRBJ1-6
d_gene: NA
abundance: NA
v_gene: TRBV28
CDR3aa: CASSLVQEALHF
CDR3nt: TGTGCCAGCAGTTTGGTGCAGGAGGCCCTCCACTTT

j_gene: TRBJ1-5
d_gene: TRBD1
abundance: NA
v_gene: TRBV3-1/TRBV3-2
CDR3aa: CASSQGVPTGVNSNQPQHF
CDR3nt: TGTGCCAGCAGCCAAGGGGTACCGACAGGGGTGAATAGCAATCAGCCCCAGCATTTT